The 6 T cell receptor beta chains below come from one sample, sequenced in a study of early T cells in non-severe SARS-CoV-2 infection. In TCRdb, the 5' RACE reads were re-called with MiXCR into one record per CDR3 protein. The data hold some 80,000 distinct CDR3 sequences, with roughly an eighth observed a single time. The specimen sequenced was whole blood. The receptors originated from an adult who was a healthcare worker with PCR-confirmed SARS-CoV-2 infection or an uninfected control (not recorded which).

By share of the sample, this clonotype is medium-sized (0.01 to 0.1%). For the CDR3, the DNA is TGTGCCAGCAGTATCACTAACACCGGGGAGCTGTTTTTT. It translates to CASSITNTGELFF. The chain carries TRBV6-4 and TRBJ2-2, with unresolved D. The CDR3 loop spans 13 amino acids. Germline CDR1 is MRHNA and CDR2 is SNTAGT. V was pared by 5 bases and J by 2 bases, with 6 bases between.

This clonotype has ten or more counts. The gene calls are TRBV20-1 and TRBJ2-3; 9 bases map to TRBD1. Looked up from germline, CDR1 is DFQATT and CDR2 is SNEGSKA (reference sequence). Losses at the gene ends were 4 bases for V and 4 bases for J; bases not matched to a gene: 12. This CDR3 has 16 residues. CDR3 region: CSAKDLTGGSADTQYF. The CDR3 coding sequence is TGCAGTGCTAAAGACCTGACAGGGGGAAGCGCAGATACGCAGTATTTT.

This clonotype appeared many times. The chain is built from TRBV5-1 and TRBJ2-1; TRBD2 matches at 11 bases. V lost 4 bases to trimming and J lost 4 bases; unmatched junction nucleotides: 7. CDR1 is SGHRS, CDR2 YFSETQ, per germline. The CDR3 is made up of 16 amino acids. CDR3 in amino acids: CASSPIGTSGYNEQFF. CDR3 in DNA: TGCGCCAGCAGCCCAATCGGGACTAGCGGTTACAATGAGCAGTTCTTC. Variable domain in full (rest from reference TRBV5-1 and TRBJ2-1): KAGVTQTPRYLIKTRGQQVTLSCSPISGHRSVSWYQQTPGQGLQFLFEYFSETQRNKGNFPGRFSGRQFSNSRSEMNVSTLELGDSALYLCASSPIGTSGYNEQFFGPGTRLTVL.

This clonotype was counted a few times. The chain uses TRBV6-6 and TRBJ1-5; the D gene is possibly TRBD1 (5 bases). V lost 0 bases to trimming and J lost 0 bases, with 15 bases between them. The CDR3 sequence is 18 residues long. Germline assignment: CDR1 MNHNY and CDR2 SVGAGI (reference sequence). This CDR3 reads CASSYSPRQPGSNQPQHF. Here the CDR3 DNA reads TGTGCCAGCAGTTACTCCCCCCGACAGCCGGGTAGCAATCAGCCCCAGCATTTT.

This clonotype was counted only a few times. This CDR3 reads CASSHAATGSSYEQYF. CDR3 nucleotides: TGTGCCAGCTCACACGCAGCGACAGGTAGCTCCTACGAGCAGTACTTC. The chain uses TRBV18 and TRBJ2-7; D might be TRBD1 (6 bases). Germline CDR1 reads KGHSH; CDR2 reads LQKENI. The CDR3 extends over 16 amino acids. Deletions cut 4 bases from V and 0 bases from J, with 16 bases between.

This clonotype was observed a few times. V and J are TRBV11-2 and TRBJ1-6; a weak D match, TRBD1 (6 bases). The germline V gene has CDR1 SGHAT and CDR2 FQNNGV. The CDR3 has 16 residues. Trimming took off 1 base at V and 6 bases at J, with 13 bases between the two ends. Written as DNA, the CDR3 is TGTGCCAGCAGCTTAGCCTCCGGAGGGGGTAATTCACCCCTCCACTTT. This gives the protein CASSLASGGGNSPLHF.